The rows below give T cell receptor beta chains drawn from one sample of a study of blood T cell repertoires in COVID-19. The table came from immunoSEQ multiplex PCR; TCRdb's copy has only in-frame clones and leaves some out. The top ten clones hold 4.5% to 6% of a sample with hundreds of thousands of clones, 80% to 85% of them seen once. Sequenced input: PBMCs or T cells enriched from blood (not recorded which). The receptors here all came from a middle-aged man who had been exposed to COVID-19. Each CDR3 is given without its conserved first and last residue. Not all rows give a size; the values are once, few, many and, for expanded clones, a class.

.	TRBV5-1	ASSPGTGTDTQY
.	TRBV2	ASSELEAGNEQF
.	TRBV9	ASSDDPVRGSNGYT
.	TRBV24-1	ATSDPGGSEQF
.	TRBV10-1	ASSERRDPPYEQY
once	TRBV7-9	ASSPDSGQGGFETEAF
.	TRBV5-1	ASSLDRGDYEQY
.	TRBV14	ASSQGTVISGYT
.	TRBV5-1	ASSLSAQGEGSPLH
.	TRBV2	ASSSGTRSGELF
.	TRBV19	AAGQAVSGNTIY
.	TRBV5-1	ASSLPGICTGELF
.	TRBV18	ASSPRPPGTNEKLF
.	TRBV2	ASSEVPAGSGAF
.	TRBV30	AWSSTYEQY
.	TRBV5-4	ASSYPQGPPNYGYT